This is a list of T cell receptor beta chains from one sample in a study of post-analysis software for immune sequencing data. Each CDR3 protein is one row after TCRdb ran MiXCR on the PCR reads. The table lists about 820,000 distinct CDR3 sequences, roughly 50% of them singletons. The sample consisted of blood. The receptors were gathered from a girl under 18 with multiple sclerosis. The CDR3 runs from the conserved cysteine through the conserved F or W. A D gene is named only where the DNA matches it firmly. Size is stated for part of the rows, as once, few or many counts, or as a class when the clone is expanded.

size: .; length: 15; D: .; J: TRBJ2-7; V: TRBV15; CDR3: CATSSIGVRSYEQYF; DNA: TGTGCCACCAGCAGCATCGGGGTTCGGTCCTACGAGCAGTACTTC
size: .; length: 12; D: TRBD1; J: TRBJ2-1; V: TRBV29-1; CDR3: CSVRTGVHEQFF; DNA: TGCAGCGTGCGGACAGGGGTGCATGAGCAGTTCTTC
size: few; length: 15; D: .; J: TRBJ2-7; V: TRBV4-1; CDR3: CASNDFVQGFYEQYF; DNA: TGCGCCAGCAACGATTTCGTACAGGGTTTCTACGAGCAGTACTTC
size: .; length: 15; D: .; J: TRBJ2-1; V: TRBV5-1; CDR3: CASSPRADSGNEQFF; DNA: TGCGCCAGCAGCCCGAGGGCGGACTCGGGGAATGAGCAGTTCTTC
size: .; length: 16; D: TRBD1; J: TRBJ2-7; V: TRBV3-1; CDR3: CASSQATGTGGNEQYF; DNA: TGTGCCAGCAGCCAAGCTACCGGGACAGGGGGGAACGAGCAGTACTTC
size: .; length: 13; D: .; J: TRBJ2-3; V: TRBV29-1; CDR3: CSLLLGITDTQYF; DNA: TGCAGCTTACTCCTCGGGATTACAGATACGCAGTATTTT
size: .; length: 14; D: .; J: TRBJ2-7; V: TRBV4-1; CDR3: CASSQGQGPDEQYF; DNA: TGCGCCAGCAGCCAAGGGCAGGGACCGGACGAGCAGTACTTC
size: .; length: 11; D: .; J: TRBJ2-1; V: TRBV6-2/TRBV6-3; CDR3: CASRRTNGQFF; DNA: TGTGCCAGCAGGCGAACGAATGGGCAGTTCTTC
size: .; length: 17; D: TRBD1; J: TRBJ2-7; V: TRBV4-1; CDR3: CASSHASKGTGSYEQYF; DNA: TGCGCCAGCAGCCATGCATCGAAAGGGACAGGGAGCTACGAGCAGTACTTC
size: .; length: 12; D: .; J: TRBJ1-1; V: TRBV12-3/TRBV12-4; CDR3: CASSQTNTEAFF; DNA: TGTGCCAGCAGTCAGACGAACACTGAAGCTTTCTTT
size: .; length: 15; D: .; J: TRBJ2-1; V: TRBV10-3; CDR3: CATMTLDYAYNEQFF; DNA: TGTGCCACTATGACCCTGGACTACGCCTACAATGAGCAGTTCTTC
size: .; length: 14; D: TRBD2; J: TRBJ2-7; V: TRBV6-1; CDR3: CASGTSGSPYEQYF; DNA: TGTGCCAGCGGCACTAGCGGGAGTCCTTACGAGCAGTACTTC
size: .; length: 15; D: TRBD1; J: TRBJ2-1; V: TRBV7-2; CDR3: CASSLETGRRNEQFF; DNA: TGTGCCAGCAGCTTAGAGACAGGGCGTCGGAATGAGCAGTTCTTC
size: .; length: 15; D: .; J: TRBJ2-2; V: TRBV5-6; CDR3: CASTLGPRYTGELFF; DNA: TGTGCCAGCACTCTGGGACCGAGGTACACCGGGGAGCTGTTTTTT
size: few; length: 18; D: TRBD2; J: TRBJ2-7; V: TRBV7-9; CDR3: CASSLYRLAGTRLYEQYF; DNA: TGTGCCAGCAGCTTATATAGACTAGCGGGCACTCGGCTTTACGAGCAGTACTTC
size: .; length: 14; D: TRBD2; J: TRBJ2-1; V: TRBV20-1; CDR3: CSASVLAGYNEQFF; DNA: TGCAGTGCATCGGTCCTAGCGGGATACAATGAGCAGTTCTTC
size: few; length: 18; D: TRBD2; J: TRBJ2-3; V: TRBV10-3; CDR3: CAISSGTSGSGGTDTQYF; DNA: TGTGCCATCAGCTCCGGGACTAGCGGGAGCGGGGGCACAGATACGCAGTATTTT
size: .; length: 15; D: .; J: TRBJ2-1; V: TRBV6-5; CDR3: CASSRSGRPNNEQFF; DNA: TGTGCCAGCAGCCGTAGTGGGAGGCCCAACAATGAGCAGTTCTTC
size: .; length: 14; D: .; J: TRBJ2-7; V: TRBV3-1; CDR3: CASSPIRAWDEQYF; DNA: TGTGCCAGCAGCCCTATCCGGGCCTGGGACGAGCAGTACTTC
size: .; length: 14; D: .; J: TRBJ1-1; V: TRBV29-1; CDR3: CSVSPRDKDTEAFF; DNA: TGCAGCGTCTCTCCCCGGGACAAGGACACTGAAGCTTTCTTT
size: few; length: 18; D: .; J: TRBJ2-3; V: TRBV3-1; CDR3: CASSQDRDTGRGTDTQYF; DNA: TGTGCCAGCAGCCAGGATCGGGACACCGGCCGTGGGACAGATACGCAGTATTTT
size: few; length: 16; D: .; J: TRBJ2-3; V: TRBV29-1; CDR3: CSVEAVWGDSTDTQYF; DNA: TGCAGCGTTGAAGCGGTTTGGGGCGATAGCACAGATACGCAGTATTTT
size: .; length: 12; D: TRBD1; J: TRBJ2-7; V: TRBV12-3/TRBV12-4; CDR3: CASAGTGDEQYF; DNA: TGTGCCAGCGCCGGGACAGGGGATGAGCAGTACTTC
size: .; length: 15; D: TRBD2; J: TRBJ2-7; V: TRBV7-2; CDR3: CASSALAGVPYEQYF; DNA: TGTGCCAGCAGCGCCCTAGCGGGAGTCCCCTACGAGCAGTACTTC
size: .; length: 13; D: .; J: TRBJ1-1; V: TRBV6-5; CDR3: CASSYSGRTEAFF; DNA: TGTGCCAGCAGTTACTCGGGGAGGACTGAAGCTTTCTTT
size: .; length: 13; D: .; J: TRBJ2-7; V: TRBV7-9; CDR3: CASSSDKTYEQYF; DNA: TGCGCCAGCAGCTCGGACAAAACCTACGAGCAGTACTTC
size: .; length: 15; D: TRBD1; J: TRBJ2-7; V: TRBV29-1; CDR3: CSVEDTGQGWYEQYF; DNA: TGCAGCGTTGAAGATACTGGACAGGGGTGGTACGAGCAGTACTTC
size: .; length: 15; D: .; J: TRBJ1-1; V: TRBV14; CDR3: CASSPYFDMNTEAFF; DNA: TGTGCCAGCAGCCCGTACTTTGACATGAACACTGAAGCTTTCTTT
size: .; length: 14; D: .; J: TRBJ2-3; V: TRBV15; CDR3: CATSRDLGTDTQYF; DNA: TGTGCCACCAGCAGAGATCTGGGCACAGATACGCAGTATTTT
size: .; length: 13; D: .; J: TRBJ2-1; V: TRBV7-9; CDR3: CASSPNPSQEQFF; DNA: TGTGCCAGCAGTCCTAACCCGTCCCAAGAGCAGTTCTTC
size: .; length: 16; D: .; J: TRBJ2-1; V: TRBV7-6; CDR3: CASSLAQAGPHNEQFF; DNA: TGTGCCAGCAGCTTAGCGCAGGCAGGTCCGCACAATGAGCAGTTCTTC
size: .; length: 14; D: TRBD1; J: TRBJ1-1; V: TRBV7-9; CDR3: CASSMTGGNTEAFF; DNA: TGTGCCAGCAGCATGACAGGGGGCAACACTGAAGCTTTCTTT
size: few; length: 16; D: .; J: TRBJ1-4; V: TRBV25-1; CDR3: CASSEPGGATNEKLFF; DNA: TGTGCCAGCAGTGAACCCGGGGGCGCAACTAATGAAAAACTGTTTTTT
size: .; length: 13; D: TRBD1; J: TRBJ1-2; V: TRBV29-1; CDR3: CSARDRAGYGYTF; DNA: TGCAGCGCCAGGGACAGGGCCGGCTATGGCTACACCTTC
size: few; length: 17; D: .; J: TRBJ2-6; V: TRBV12-3/TRBV12-4; CDR3: CASRGGQQTSGANVLTF; DNA: TGTGCCAGCAGGGGGGGACAGCAAACCTCTGGGGCCAACGTCCTGACTTTC
size: .; length: 12; D: .; J: TRBJ2-7; V: TRBV5-1; CDR3: CASSLATNEQYF; DNA: TGCGCCAGCAGCTTGGCCACGAACGAGCAGTACTTC
size: .; length: 15; D: .; J: TRBJ2-4; V: TRBV3-1; CDR3: CASSQAILAKNIQYF; DNA: TGTGCCAGCAGCCAAGCGATTCTAGCCAAAAACATTCAGTACTTC
size: .; length: 15; D: .; J: TRBJ2-3; V: TRBV12-5; CDR3: CASGLGQGPTDTQYF; DNA: TGTGCTAGTGGTTTGGGACAAGGCCCCACAGATACGCAGTATTTT
size: .; length: 20; D: TRBD1; J: TRBJ1-2; V: TRBV5-1; CDR3: CASSPAPRVGTGPSPYGYTF; DNA: TGCGCCAGCAGCCCCGCGCCACGTGTCGGGACAGGGCCTTCACCTTATGGCTACACCTTC
size: .; length: 13; D: .; J: TRBJ1-2; V: TRBV7-3; CDR3: CASSTMVGAGYTF; DNA: TGTGCCAGCAGCACTATGGTAGGGGCCGGCTACACCTTC
size: .; length: 15; D: TRBD1; J: TRBJ2-7; V: TRBV2; CDR3: CASSAKTGSNYEQYF; DNA: TGTGCCAGCAGTGCTAAGACAGGGTCTAATTACGAGCAGTACTTC
size: .; length: 14; D: .; J: TRBJ2-1; V: TRBV28; CDR3: CASSLPGRDYEQFF; DNA: TGTGCCAGCAGTCTACCGGGGCGGGACTATGAGCAGTTCTTC
size: few; length: 14; D: .; J: TRBJ2-2; V: TRBV29-1; CDR3: CSVDGRGETGELFF; DNA: TGCAGCGTTGATGGACGGGGTGAAACCGGGGAGCTGTTTTTT
size: .; length: 15; D: .; J: TRBJ1-5; V: TRBV5-6; CDR3: CASSEGSYQNQPQHF; DNA: TGTGCCAGCAGCGAGGGGTCCTACCAGAATCAGCCCCAGCATTTT
size: few; length: 18; D: .; J: TRBJ2-3; V: TRBV7-2; CDR3: CASSLSARGYSSTDTQYF; DNA: TGTGCCAGCAGCTTATCTGCCAGGGGCTATTCTAGCACAGATACGCAGTATTTT
size: .; length: 14; D: TRBD1; J: TRBJ2-1; V: TRBV14; CDR3: CASSQDQEDRGMFF; DNA: TGTGCCAGCAGCCAAGATCAGGAGGACAGGGGTATGTTCTTC
size: few; length: 16; D: TRBD1; J: TRBJ2-1; V: TRBV15; CDR3: CATSRSGTGYGNEQFF; DNA: TGTGCCACCAGCAGATCCGGGACAGGGTATGGTAATGAGCAGTTCTTC
size: .; length: 18; D: .; J: TRBJ1-1; V: TRBV29-1; CDR3: CSVEEWTVNLLMNTEAFF; DNA: TGCAGCGTTGAAGAATGGACAGTAAACCTTCTCATGAACACTGAAGCTTTCTTT
size: few; length: 15; D: TRBD2; J: TRBJ2-7; V: TRBV10-3; CDR3: CAISGTGLGTYEQYF; DNA: TGTGCCATCAGTGGTACGGGACTAGGGACCTACGAGCAGTACTTC
size: few; length: 14; D: .; J: TRBJ2-3; V: TRBV15; CDR3: CATRRTVSTDTQYF; DNA: TGTGCCACCAGAAGGACCGTTAGCACAGATACGCAGTATTTT
size: .; length: 16; D: TRBD2; J: TRBJ2-3; V: TRBV4-1; CDR3: CASSPSGRGLTDTQYF; DNA: TGCGCCAGCAGCCCTAGCGGGAGGGGCCTCACAGATACGCAGTATTTT
size: once; length: 14; D: .; J: TRBJ1-2; V: TRBV12-3/TRBV12-4; CDR3: CASSLSSEAYGYTF; DNA: TGTGCCAGCAGTTTATCCTCGGAAGCGTATGGCTACACCTTC
size: .; length: 15; D: TRBD1; J: TRBJ1-1; V: TRBV7-9; CDR3: CASSPGTGGWTEAFF; DNA: TGTGCCAGCAGCCCCGGGACAGGGGGTTGGACTGAAGCTTTCTTT
size: few; length: 12; D: .; J: TRBJ2-7; V: TRBV20-1; CDR3: CSARDREYEQYF; DNA: TGCAGTGCTAGGGACCGGGAGTACGAGCAGTACTTC
size: .; length: 15; D: TRBD2; J: TRBJ2-1; V: TRBV7-9; CDR3: CASSRREGSYNEQFF; DNA: TGTGCCAGCAGTCGCCGGGAGGGCTCCTACAATGAGCAGTTCTTC
size: .; length: 15; D: .; J: TRBJ2-7; V: TRBV7-9; CDR3: CASSPSSGTTHEQYF; DNA: TGTGCCAGCAGCCCATCCAGCGGGACAACCCACGAGCAGTACTTC
size: few; length: 14; D: .; J: TRBJ2-7; V: TRBV6-5; CDR3: CASSYIRDSYEQYF; DNA: TGTGCCAGCAGTTACATCCGGGACTCCTACGAGCAGTACTTC
size: .; length: 14; D: .; J: TRBJ2-7; V: TRBV20-1; CDR3: CSARDGVVSYEQYF; DNA: TGCAGTGCTAGAGACGGGGTTGTCTCCTACGAGCAGTACTTC
size: .; length: 13; D: .; J: TRBJ1-2; V: TRBV5-8; CDR3: CASSAGASYGYTF; DNA: TGTGCCAGCAGCGCGGGGGCCAGCTATGGCTACACCTTC